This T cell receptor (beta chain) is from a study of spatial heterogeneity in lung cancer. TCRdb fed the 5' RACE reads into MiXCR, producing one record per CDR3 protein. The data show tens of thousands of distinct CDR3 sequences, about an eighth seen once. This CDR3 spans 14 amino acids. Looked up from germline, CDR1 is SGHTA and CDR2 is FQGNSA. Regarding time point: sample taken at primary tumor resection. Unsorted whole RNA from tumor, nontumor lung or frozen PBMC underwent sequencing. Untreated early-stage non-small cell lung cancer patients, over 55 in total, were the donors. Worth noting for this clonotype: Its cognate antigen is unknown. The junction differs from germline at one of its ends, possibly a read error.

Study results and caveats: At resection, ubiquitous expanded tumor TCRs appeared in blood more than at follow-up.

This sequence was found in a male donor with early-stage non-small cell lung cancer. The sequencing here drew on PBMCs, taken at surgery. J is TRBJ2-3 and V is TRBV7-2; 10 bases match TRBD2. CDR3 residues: CASSLAGDAIGQYF. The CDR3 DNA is TGTGCCAGCAGCCTAGCGGGGGATGCGATCGGGCAGTATTTT.